This TCR beta chain comes out of a study of blood T cells in healthy people across ages. Whole-study context: Capture via template switching afforded approximately one barcoded beta molecule per two T cells.

It was with a sample-barcoded 5' primer and a J-beta primer mix that a second PCR of roughly 6 to 12 cycles was run. TCRdb analysed the 5' RACE reads with MiXCR anew, one entry per CDR3 protein. This table holds about 680,000 distinct CDR3 sequences, over 45% found once. What was sequenced was blood. The receptor's source is a woman aged 55-69 years in good health.

CDR3 loop: CASSSAELNTEAFF. CDR3 sequence (DNA): TGTGCCAGCAGTTCCGCTGAGCTGAACACTGAAGCTTTCTTT. V and J are TRBV6-2 or TRBV6-3 and TRBJ1-1; D gene ambiguous. Trimming shortened V by 4 bases and J by 0 bases, and 9 bases separated the two germline ends. The CDR3 consists of 14 residues. Germline values: CDR1 MNHEY, CDR2 SVGEGT.